One TCR beta chain is described in this entry. Its antigen is unidentified. The sample belongs to a study of shared clonotypes between healthy human individuals. How the authors handled the data: Junction-only sequences produced by ImmunoSEQ had no quality scores, so filtering differed. Produced via immunoSEQ multiplex PCR; TCRdb's table is partial and in-frame only. The V and J calls and clone size were taken over from that table, and D and trimming were inferred from the DNA. The data contain 2 million or so clones, 85% to 95% of them singletons. Findings and caveats of the study: Represented diversity (both genetic and exposure-history) was limited by the small number of donors.

Sample: naive CD4+ T cells sorted from blood. The subset is: CD45RA+ positively selected. This receptor was taken from a man aged 18 to 30 in good health.

The CDR3 here is CSVEDPTPGQENEAFF. The CDR3 region has the DNA TGCAGCGTTGAAGACCCGACTCCGGGACAGGAAAATGAAGCTTTCTTT. The chain joins TRBV29-1 to TRBJ1-1, with 8 bases identical to TRBD1. This CDR3 is 16 amino acids long. Trimming at V came to 0 bases and at J to 7 bases, leaving 13 bases not matched to a gene. CDR1 is SQVTM and CDR2 is ANQGSEA in the germline V gene.